This passage covers 14 T cell receptor beta chains from one sample sequenced in a study of blood T cell repertoires in COVID-19. Clones were read by immunoSEQ multiplex PCR, and TCRdb kept only the in-frame ones, dropping some. The sample carries hundreds of thousands of clones, 70% to 85% recorded once. Sequenced sample: peripheral blood. These receptors all come from a man older than 75 with acute or convalescent COVID-19.

The chain links TRBV5-1 to TRBJ1-2; 10 bases map to TRBD1. Trimming cost V 4 bases and J 2 bases; bases outside gene matches: 5. CDR1 and CDR2 from the germline V gene are SGHRS and YFSETQ. The CDR3 contains 15 residues. CDR3: CASSTTGGNNYGYTF. In DNA form, the CDR3 reads TGCGCCAGCAGCACGACAGGGGGCAACAACTATGGCTACACCTTC.

V is TRBV30 and J is TRBJ1-2, with D maybe TRBD1 (6 bases). V shed 0 bases and J shed 7 bases, with 12 bases lying between them. Germline CDR1 is GTSNPN and CDR2 is SVGIG (reference sequence). The CDR3 covers 13 residues. This chain's CDR3 is CAWSVSGARGYTF. CDR3 coding DNA: TGTGCCTGGAGTGTCTCAGGGGCCCGTGGCTACACCTTC.

The chain combines TRBV2 with TRBJ2-2, with TRBD2 matching 12 bases. The trim removed 3 bases at V and 3 bases at J, leaving 8 bases unmatched. Germline CDR1 reads SNHLY; CDR2 reads FYNNEI. This CDR3 contains 18 residues. The chain's CDR3 is CASSEGLAGPWDTGELFF. The CDR3 DNA sequence: TGTGCCAGCAGTGAGGGACTAGCGGGTCCCTGGGACACCGGGGAGCTGTTTTTT. The full variable domain, completed using reference TRBV2 and TRBJ2-2, is EPEVTQTPSHQVTQMGQEVILRCVPISNHLYFYWYRQILGQKVEFLVSFYNNEISEKSEIFDDQFSVERPDGSNFTLKIRSTKLEDSAMYFCASSEGLAGPWDTGELFFGEGSRLTVL.

V usage is TRBV18 and J usage is TRBJ1-2, with 7 bases aligning to TRBD1. The ends lost 3 bases at V and 4 bases at J; junction bases unmatched: 14. CDR1 is KGHSH and CDR2 is LQKENI in the germline V gene. The length of the CDR3 is 17 residues. Here the CDR3 reads CASSPTLGTEAPYGYTF. Written as DNA, the CDR3 is TGTGCCAGCTCACCTACTTTGGGGACAGAAGCCCCCTATGGCTACACCTTC.

This clone was seen only once. CDR3 sequence reads: CASSLTGLSYNEQFF. Here the CDR3 DNA reads TGCGCCAGCAGCTTAACAGGGCTCTCCTACAATGAGCAGTTCTTC. The J gene is TRBJ2-1, the V gene TRBV5-1; a possible D gene is TRBD1 (6 bases). Trimming stripped 2 bases from V and 0 bases from J, with 9 bases between. The CDR3 has 15 amino acids. Germline CDR1 SGHRS, CDR2 YFSETQ. Together with reference TRBV5-1 and TRBJ2-1, the CDR3 gives the full variable domain: KAGVTQTPRYLIKTRGQQVTLSCSPISGHRSVSWYQQTPGQGLQFLFEYFSETQRNKGNFPGRFSGRQFSNSRSEMNVSTLELGDSALYLCASSLTGLSYNEQFFGPGTRLTVL.

The chain has TRBV6-5 and TRBJ2-1; tentative D call: TRBD2 (5 bases). The CDR3 extends over 14 amino acids. CDR1 MNHEY and CDR2 SVGAGI come from the germline V gene. Trimming pared 1 base from V and 7 bases from J, leaving 11 bases between. The CDR3 here is CASSYYSGGNEQFF. In DNA, the CDR3 is TGTGCCAGCAGTTACTATTCGGGCGGGAATGAGCAGTTCTTC.

The chain combines TRBV30 with TRBJ1-1; 8 positions match TRBD1. Germline loops: CDR1 GTSNPN, CDR2 SVGIG (reference sequence). This CDR3 has 13 residues. J was trimmed by 10 bases and V by 0 bases; bases with no gene match: 7. The CDR3 nucleotides read TGTGCCTGGAGTGTACGGACAGGGACCGGAGCTTTCTTT. It specifies CAWSVRTGTGAFF.

This sequence joins TRBV4-1 and TRBJ1-5, with a possible D match to TRBD1 (5 bases). The CDR3 is 16 residues long. Per the germline V gene, CDR1 is MGHRA and CDR2 is YSYEKL. Trimming took 5 bases from V and 3 from J, leaving 17 bases between them. The DNA of the CDR3 is TGCGCCAGCAGCAAGAACGGGGCGGGGACCAATCAGCCCCAGCATTTT. Its translation is CASSKNGAGTNQPQHF.

The V call is TRBV7-9, the J call TRBJ1-1, with D unresolved. From germline, CDR1 is SEHNR and CDR2 FQNEAQ (reference sequence). Between the trimmed V and J ends, which lost 1 base and 4 bases, there was a span of 10 bases. The CDR3 is 14 residues long. CDR3 bases: TGTGCCAGCAGCTTAGGGGAGTTGGGCACTGAAGCTTTCTTT. Protein: CASSLGELGTEAFF.

The chain joins TRBV3-1 (or the pseudogene TRBV3-2) to TRBJ1-6; D may be TRBD1 (5 bases). CDR3 length: 16 amino acids. V dropped 4 bases and J dropped 5 bases, with 15 bases sitting between them. Germline V lookup: CDR1 LGHDT, CDR2 YNNKEL (reference sequence). The CDR3 DNA follows: TGTGCCAGCAGCCTCTCATCGGGGACTAATAATTCACCCCTCCACTTT. The encoded protein is CASSLSSGTNNSPLHF.

This clone was detected only a few times. This chain joins TRBV5-1 and TRBJ2-2, with 7 positions matching TRBD1. Germline V lookup: CDR1 SGHRS, CDR2 YFSETQ. The CDR3 length is 15 residues. Unmatched junction bases numbered 7, after V lost 0 bases and J lost 8 bases. CDR3 region: CASSLDLVGQGELFF. DNA for the CDR3: TGCGCCAGCAGCTTGGATCTTGTGGGACAGGGGGAGCTGTTTTTT.

The chain combines TRBV24-1 with TRBJ2-7; 9 bases are shared with TRBD1. J gave up 3 bases and V 3 bases, and 8 bases lay outside the gene matches. The CDR3 runs 16 residues. Germline CDR1 and CDR2: KGHDR and SFDVKD. Here the CDR3 reads CATSDDTGGAVYEQYF. CDR3 nucleotides: TGTGCCACCAGTGATGATACAGGGGGCGCGGTCTACGAGCAGTACTTC.

This chain joins TRBV5-6 and TRBJ1-3, with D perhaps matching TRBD1 (5 bases). Trimming stripped 3 bases from V and 1 base from J, with 11 bases between. The CDR3 loop spans 15 amino acids. Germline V gives CDR1 SGHDT, CDR2 YYEEEE. The CDR3 DNA reads as TGTGCCAGCAGCTCGGCAGGGTCTTCTGGAAACACCATATATTTT. Amino acid sequence: CASSSAGSSGNTIYF. The whole variable domain, remainder taken from reference TRBV5-6 and TRBJ1-3, is DAGVTQSPTHLIKTRGQQVTLRCSPKSGHDTVSWYQQALGQGPQFIFQYYEEEERQRGNFPDRFSGHQFPNYSSELNVNALLLGDSALYLCASSSAGSSGNTIYFGEGSWLTVV.

The genes are TRBV5-1 and TRBJ2-3; TRBD2 agrees at 10 bases. The CDR3 covers 15 residues. Unmatched junction bases numbered 4, after V lost 4 bases and J lost 2 bases. The germline V gene encodes CDR1 SGHRS and CDR2 YFSETQ. Written as DNA, the CDR3 is TGCGCCAGCAGCCCAGCGGGGGGGCTCACAGATACGCAGTATTTT. Its translation: CASSPAGGLTDTQYF.